Here is one TCR beta chain with its context. Its specificity is not known. One junction end disagrees with the germline gene, perhaps due to a read error. An Oncomine TCR Beta short-read assay was used to sequence the DNA from cultured CD4+ T cells. From the PCR reads, TCRdb called clonotypes with MiXCR, one entry per CDR3 protein. The top ten clones hold approximately 7.6% of a sample with 7,000 to 9,500 distinct CDR3 sequences, 50% to 65% of them seen once. Treatment described: roughly ten-day PBMC culture with coronavirus spike peptide pools or control peptides (ViraFEST assay). Each well received 2.1 million or so PBMCs, cultured with 8 to 10 IU/ml IL-2 and around 9.8 ug/ml peptide pools. These data come from a study of vaccination and CD4 T cells after COVID-19. Background on the study: Control cultures received a CEFX pool, an HIV-1 Nef pool, or no peptide.

The germline V gene encodes CDR1 MNHEY and CDR2 SMNVEV (reference sequence). The CDR3 extends over 14 amino acids. The chain employs TRBV27 and TRBJ1-6; D may be TRBD1 (5 bases). The clonotype was recovered from a human donor who had recovered from COVID-19. Material: CD4+ T cells from blood, cultured in vitro. CDR3 loop: CASRLGVDKSPLHF. CDR3 nucleotide sequence: TGTGCCAGTCGGCTGGGGGTGGATAAATCACCCCTCCACTTT.